The rows below give T cell receptor beta chains drawn from one sample of a study of identical twins. In TCRdb, the 5' RACE reads were re-called with MiXCR into one record per CDR3 protein. The table shows 1.5 million to 2 million distinct CDR3 sequences, with 25% to 35% occurring only once. The sample taken for sequencing was cord blood. These receptors were collected from a newborn girl in good health. Both conserved end residues are part of each CDR3. D genes are given only for firm matches. A clone size is listed for some rows: how often the clone was seen (once, few, many), or a class if it is expanded.

v_gene	d_gene	abundance	j_gene	len	CDR3nt	CDR3aa
TRBV5-1	-	-	TRBJ1-4	14	TGCGCCAGCAGATCCCGGACAAGTAATGAAAAACTGTTTTTT	CASRSRTSNEKLFF
TRBV10-3	TRBD2	few	TRBJ2-7	18	TGTGCCATCAGGTCCACCGGGACTAGCGGGCCCTCCCCCTACGAGCAGTACTTC	CAIRSTGTSGPSPYEQYF
TRBV28	-	-	TRBJ1-1	11	TGTGCCAGCATCCTGCGAACTGAAGCTTTCTTT	CASILRTEAFF
TRBV4-1	-	few	TRBJ2-7	17	TGCGCCAGCAGCCAATCGGGACTGACACTAAAATACAATGAGCAGTACTTC	CASSQSGLTLKYNEQYF
TRBV7-2	-	-	TRBJ1-1	13	TGTGCCAGCAGCTTTGGACAGCGCACTGAAGCTTTCTTT	CASSFGQRTEAFF
TRBV16	-	-	TRBJ2-1	17	TGTGCCAGCAGCCAATTAAAAGGGTCATTTGAGGCGGATGAGCAGTTCTTC	CASSQLKGSFEADEQFF
TRBV5-6	-	few	TRBJ2-3	16	TGTGCCAGCAGCTTGGTACGGTCAGCTAGCACAGATACGCAGTATTTT	CASSLVRSASTDTQYF
TRBV7-2	-	few	TRBJ2-1	14	TGTGCCAGCATCTACGGGACTCCTAAGGATGAGCAGTTCTTC	CASIYGTPKDEQFF
TRBV4-2	-	-	TRBJ2-7	16	TGTGCCAGCAGCCAACCTCGGGGACGGACAACCTACGAGCAGTACTTC	CASSQPRGRTTYEQYF
TRBV20-1	-	-	TRBJ2-1	14	TGCAGTGCTAGACCTCACCGGGGATACAATGAGCAGTTCTTC	CSARPHRGYNEQFF